This T cell receptor beta chain was observed in a study of T cells in Graves' hyperthyroidism and ophthalmopathy. What was amplified from RNA transcripts were TCR beta CDR3 regions. Primed by the HTBI set, a first-round RT-PCR was run on the TCR CDR3. TCRdb itself ran the multiplex PCR reads through MiXCR, one entry per CDR3 protein. The sample contains about 600,000 distinct CDR3 sequences, 15% to 20% of which appear only once. Germline CDR1 LGHDT, CDR2 YNNKEL (reference sequence). This CDR3 comprises 15 residues. V gave up 6 bases and J gave up 1 base, with 16 bases separating them. The rearrangement uses TRBV3-1 and TRBJ2-7; D gene unclear. This receptor was obtained from a woman aged 40-49 years with Graves' ophthalmopathy. Input material: blood. The CDR3, as DNA: TGTGCCAGCAGTCCCACCCCGACAAATTCCTACGAGCAGTACTTC. Amino acids: CASSPTPTNSYEQYF.